A selection of T cell receptor beta chains follows, all from one sample in a study of T-cell reconstitution after alpha-beta-depleted transplantation in children. Each CDR3 protein gets one entry after TCRdb re-called the PCR reads with MiXCR. The sample includes about 470,000 distinct CDR3 sequences, 43% of them seen just once. Material: PBMCs, obtained before TCRalphabeta/CD19-depleted stem cell transplant. The origin of the receptors is a girl aged 2-10 years with aplastic anemia, due to receive a stem cell transplant. Each CDR3 is given with its conserved first and last residue. Each record gives: J gene, V gene, D gene, clone size, CDR3 protein, CDR3 DNA. The D gene is left open where the match is weak. Size tells how often a clone was seen (once, few, many) or the class of an expanded clone, and some rows leave it out.

j_call: TRBJ1-4
v_call: TRBV5-5
d_call: NA
clone_size: once
cdr3_aa: CASSPRAGTEKLFF
cdr3_nt: TGTGCCAGCAGCCCAAGGGCGGGGACTGAAAAACTGTTTTTT

j_call: TRBJ1-5
v_call: TRBV2
d_call: NA
clone_size: NA
cdr3_aa: CASSRGRERNQPQHF
cdr3_nt: TGTGCCAGCAGTCGGGGGAGGGAACGCAATCAGCCCCAGCATTTT

j_call: TRBJ1-2
v_call: TRBV20-1
d_call: NA
clone_size: many
cdr3_aa: CSAGSTVNYGYTF
cdr3_nt: TGCAGTGCTGGGTCGACAGTAAACTATGGCTACACCTTC

j_call: TRBJ2-7
v_call: TRBV20-1
d_call: TRBD2
clone_size: many
cdr3_aa: CSASSGATYEQYF
cdr3_nt: TGCAGTGCTTCGAGCGGGGCTACCTACGAGCAGTACTTC

j_call: TRBJ2-7
v_call: TRBV6-1
d_call: NA
clone_size: many
cdr3_aa: CASSEALLVISEGYEQYF
cdr3_nt: TGTGCCAGCAGTGAAGCGCTTCTGGTCATCTCCGAGGGGTACGAGCAGTACTTC

j_call: TRBJ1-2
v_call: TRBV10-1
d_call: NA
clone_size: NA
cdr3_aa: CASSEPLLPDSSYGYTF
cdr3_nt: TGCGCCAGCAGTGAACCCCTGTTACCAGACAGCTCCTATGGCTACACCTTC

j_call: TRBJ1-4
v_call: TRBV5-6
d_call: NA
clone_size: NA
cdr3_aa: CASSLFSGAANEKLFF
cdr3_nt: TGTGCCAGCAGCTTGTTTTCAGGGGCAGCTAATGAAAAACTGTTTTTT

j_call: TRBJ1-3
v_call: TRBV7-6
d_call: NA
clone_size: once
cdr3_aa: CASSLWAWQPSGNTIYF
cdr3_nt: TGTGCCAGCAGCCTGTGGGCCTGGCAGCCCTCTGGAAACACCATATATTTT

j_call: TRBJ2-7
v_call: TRBV7-8
d_call: NA
clone_size: NA
cdr3_aa: CASSPSSRGAYEQYF
cdr3_nt: TGTGCCAGCAGCCCCAGTAGCCGGGGTGCCTACGAGCAGTACTTC

j_call: TRBJ1-2
v_call: TRBV4-3
d_call: NA
clone_size: NA
cdr3_aa: CASSQEGGLGYTF
cdr3_nt: TGCGCCAGCAGCCAAGAAGGGGGATTGGGCTACACCTTC

j_call: TRBJ2-7
v_call: TRBV4-2
d_call: NA
clone_size: NA
cdr3_aa: CASSAGHQMQDEQYF
cdr3_nt: TGTGCCAGCAGCGCGGGACACCAAATGCAGGACGAGCAGTACTTC

j_call: TRBJ2-1
v_call: TRBV7-2
d_call: TRBD2
clone_size: many
cdr3_aa: CASSLTLSGRNNNEQFF
cdr3_nt: TGTGCCAGCAGCCTAACCCTTAGCGGGAGGAATAACAATGAGCAGTTCTTC

j_call: TRBJ2-1
v_call: TRBV5-1
d_call: TRBD2
clone_size: many
cdr3_aa: CASSPGTSGRARVNEQFF
cdr3_nt: TGCGCCAGCAGCCCCGGGACTAGCGGGAGAGCTCGGGTCAATGAGCAGTTCTTC

j_call: TRBJ2-5
v_call: TRBV28
d_call: NA
clone_size: NA
cdr3_aa: CASSRFPLVETQYF
cdr3_nt: TGTGCCAGCAGTCGTTTCCCACTGGTGGAGACCCAGTACTTC

j_call: TRBJ2-1
v_call: TRBV29-1
d_call: NA
clone_size: NA
cdr3_aa: CSVGLAPSEQFF
cdr3_nt: TGCAGCGTTGGATTAGCCCCGTCAGAGCAGTTCTTC

j_call: TRBJ2-7
v_call: TRBV20-1
d_call: NA
clone_size: once
cdr3_aa: CSAPGKGNYEQYF
cdr3_nt: TGCAGTGCTCCCGGGAAGGGGAACTACGAGCAGTACTTC

j_call: TRBJ2-4
v_call: TRBV7-8
d_call: NA
clone_size: NA
cdr3_aa: CASSLVDFASLNIQYF
cdr3_nt: TGTGCCAGCAGCTTAGTGGACTTTGCCAGTCTAAACATTCAGTACTTC

j_call: TRBJ2-5
v_call: TRBV20-1
d_call: NA
clone_size: NA
cdr3_aa: CSARAPGRETQYF
cdr3_nt: TGCAGTGCTAGGGCCCCGGGACGTGAGACCCAGTACTTC

j_call: TRBJ2-3
v_call: TRBV20-1
d_call: NA
clone_size: once
cdr3_aa: CSEIGTDTQYF
cdr3_nt: TGCAGTGAAATAGGAACAGATACGCAGTATTTT

j_call: TRBJ2-1
v_call: TRBV5-1
d_call: TRBD2
clone_size: many
cdr3_aa: CASSLAGVGYNEQFF
cdr3_nt: TGCGCCAGCAGCCTAGCGGGAGTGGGTTACAATGAGCAGTTCTTC

j_call: TRBJ2-3
v_call: TRBV18
d_call: TRBD1
clone_size: NA
cdr3_aa: CASSPTGDSDTQYF
cdr3_nt: TGTGCCAGCTCACCCACAGGGGATTCTGATACGCAGTATTTT

j_call: TRBJ2-1
v_call: TRBV20-1
d_call: NA
clone_size: many
cdr3_aa: CSARPPLVGINEQFF
cdr3_nt: TGCAGTGCTAGACCCCCCTTGGTGGGGATCAATGAGCAGTTCTTC

j_call: TRBJ2-2
v_call: TRBV7-2
d_call: TRBD2
clone_size: few
cdr3_aa: CASSPQRGTGELFF
cdr3_nt: TGTGCCAGCAGCCCCCAGCGGGGCACCGGGGAGCTGTTTTTT

j_call: TRBJ2-3
v_call: TRBV6-5
d_call: TRBD2
clone_size: few
cdr3_aa: CASSYSTSYDTQYF
cdr3_nt: TGTGCCAGCAGTTACTCGACTAGCTACGATACGCAGTATTTT

j_call: TRBJ2-5
v_call: TRBV9
d_call: NA
clone_size: NA
cdr3_aa: CASSVAVQGQETQCF
cdr3_nt: TGTGCCAGCAGCGTAGCTGTACAGGGACAAGAGACCCAGTGCTTC

j_call: TRBJ1-1
v_call: TRBV6-5
d_call: NA
clone_size: NA
cdr3_aa: CASSYSGVNTEAFF
cdr3_nt: TGTGCCAGCAGTTACTCTGGCGTGAACACTGAAGCTTTCTTT

j_call: TRBJ2-7
v_call: TRBV27
d_call: NA
clone_size: few
cdr3_aa: CASSGGNPSYEQYF
cdr3_nt: TGTGCCAGCAGCGGAGGGAATCCATCCTACGAGCAGTACTTC

j_call: TRBJ1-1
v_call: TRBV18
d_call: NA
clone_size: few
cdr3_aa: CASSPTVYSEAFF
cdr3_nt: TGTGCCAGCTCACCAACGGTCTACAGTGAAGCTTTCTTT

j_call: TRBJ2-5
v_call: TRBV15
d_call: NA
clone_size: NA
cdr3_aa: CATSRGGPETQYF
cdr3_nt: TGTGCCACCAGCAGAGGGGGGCCGGAGACCCAGTACTTC

j_call: TRBJ1-1
v_call: TRBV12-3/TRBV12-4
d_call: TRBD1
clone_size: NA
cdr3_aa: CASSGQAFAEAFF
cdr3_nt: TGTGCCAGCAGCGGACAGGCGTTCGCTGAAGCTTTCTTT

j_call: TRBJ2-7
v_call: TRBV10-3
d_call: TRBD2
clone_size: NA
cdr3_aa: CAISESTSGNEQYF
cdr3_nt: TGTGCCATCAGTGAGTCTACTAGCGGGAACGAGCAGTACTTC

j_call: TRBJ2-7
v_call: TRBV20-1
d_call: TRBD2
clone_size: many
cdr3_aa: CSASLAGAPYQYF
cdr3_nt: TGCAGTGCTAGTCTAGCGGGGGCCCCCTACCAGTACTTC

j_call: TRBJ2-7
v_call: TRBV6-5
d_call: TRBD1
clone_size: once
cdr3_aa: CASSYKGGVYEQYF
cdr3_nt: TGTGCCAGCAGTTACAAAGGGGGCGTCTACGAGCAGTACTTC

j_call: TRBJ1-1
v_call: TRBV15
d_call: NA
clone_size: NA
cdr3_aa: CATSRGDSDVGTEAFF
cdr3_nt: TGTGCCACCAGCAGAGGGGATTCGGATGTAGGTACTGAAGCTTTCTTT

j_call: TRBJ2-3
v_call: TRBV29-1
d_call: NA
clone_size: many
cdr3_aa: CSVEIRAHTQYF
cdr3_nt: TGCAGCGTTGAAATCCGGGCCCATACGCAGTATTTT

j_call: TRBJ2-3
v_call: TRBV5-1
d_call: TRBD2
clone_size: NA
cdr3_aa: CASSYSGPGVDTQYF
cdr3_nt: TGCGCCAGCAGCTATAGCGGGCCCGGCGTAGATACGCAGTATTTT

j_call: TRBJ2-5
v_call: TRBV12-3/TRBV12-4
d_call: TRBD2
clone_size: many
cdr3_aa: CAISTAGVRAQYF
cdr3_nt: TGTGCCATTTCAACAGCGGGGGTTAGGGCCCAGTACTTC

j_call: TRBJ2-3
v_call: TRBV5-1
d_call: NA
clone_size: NA
cdr3_aa: CASSLTDYTDTQYF
cdr3_nt: TGCGCCAGCAGCTTGACAGACTACACAGATACGCAGTATTTT

j_call: TRBJ2-1
v_call: TRBV28
d_call: NA
clone_size: NA
cdr3_aa: CASRGLRDYNEQFF
cdr3_nt: TGTGCCAGCAGGGGCCTGAGAGACTACAATGAGCAGTTCTTC

j_call: TRBJ2-7
v_call: TRBV20-1
d_call: TRBD2
clone_size: NA
cdr3_aa: CSAGGKKTGTSGYYEQYF
cdr3_nt: TGCAGTGCTGGCGGGAAGAAAACCGGGACTAGCGGGTACTACGAGCAGTACTTC

j_call: TRBJ1-4
v_call: TRBV5-1
d_call: TRBD1
clone_size: few
cdr3_aa: CASSVGQGGYEKLFF
cdr3_nt: TGCGCCAGCAGCGTCGGACAGGGCGGGTACGAAAAACTGTTTTTT

j_call: TRBJ2-5
v_call: TRBV7-2
d_call: TRBD2
clone_size: NA
cdr3_aa: CASSPETSGAETQYF
cdr3_nt: TGTGCCAGCAGCCCCGAGACTAGCGGGGCAGAGACCCAGTACTTC

j_call: TRBJ2-2
v_call: TRBV18
d_call: NA
clone_size: NA
cdr3_aa: CASSPAGADTGELFF
cdr3_nt: TGTGCCAGCTCACCGGCGGGGGCCGACACCGGGGAGCTGTTTTTT

j_call: TRBJ2-1
v_call: TRBV20-1
d_call: NA
clone_size: few
cdr3_aa: CSASRYNEQFF
cdr3_nt: TGCAGTGCTAGTCGCTACAATGAGCAGTTCTTC

j_call: TRBJ1-1
v_call: TRBV5-8
d_call: NA
clone_size: NA
cdr3_aa: CASSFIGAVFIF
cdr3_nt: TGTGCCAGCAGCTTCATTGGGGCCGTATTTATCTTT

j_call: TRBJ2-5
v_call: TRBV5-1
d_call: NA
clone_size: many
cdr3_aa: CASSGGPEETQYF
cdr3_nt: TGCGCCAGCAGTGGCGGGCCGGAAGAGACCCAGTACTTC

j_call: TRBJ2-3
v_call: TRBV5-1
d_call: NA
clone_size: NA
cdr3_aa: CARGSSTGRSTDTQYF
cdr3_nt: TGCGCCAGGGGCTCCTCGACAGGCCGTAGCACAGATACGCAGTATTTT

j_call: TRBJ2-1
v_call: TRBV5-1
d_call: NA
clone_size: NA
cdr3_aa: CASSLSPGWLNEQFF
cdr3_nt: TGCGCCAGCAGCTTGTCGCCCGGGTGGCTGAATGAGCAGTTCTTC

j_call: TRBJ2-3
v_call: TRBV28
d_call: TRBD1
clone_size: NA
cdr3_aa: CASSGQGAIDTQYF
cdr3_nt: TGTGCCAGCAGTGGACAGGGGGCTATAGATACGCAGTATTTT

j_call: TRBJ2-3
v_call: TRBV29-1
d_call: NA
clone_size: once
cdr3_aa: CSVENSFSTDTQYF
cdr3_nt: TGCAGCGTTGAAAACAGCTTTAGCACAGATACGCAGTATTTT

j_call: TRBJ2-7
v_call: TRBV28
d_call: TRBD2
clone_size: many
cdr3_aa: CASSPGTSGLYEQYF
cdr3_nt: TGTGCCAGCAGCCCTGGGACTAGCGGATTATACGAGCAGTACTTC

j_call: TRBJ1-1
v_call: TRBV12-3/TRBV12-4
d_call: NA
clone_size: many
cdr3_aa: CASSQTGGEAFF
cdr3_nt: TGTGCCAGCAGCCAAACGGGGGGGGAAGCTTTCTTT